This T cell receptor (beta chain) is drawn from a study of blood T cell repertoires in COVID-19. Looking at the study overall: PBMCs, B-cell-depleted T cells, or T cells were the source of the cDNA or gDNA that made up the material.

The data were produced by immunoSEQ multiplex PCR, yet TCRdb's version contains in-frame clones alone and is incomplete. The profile covers some 250,000 clones, with about nine tenths appearing a single time and more than 1% taken by the ten largest. The CDR3 length is 14 residues. Looked up from germline, CDR1 is MNHEY and CDR2 is SVGEGT. V lost 6 bases and J lost 6, with 17 bases in between. Clinical histories supplied by participants themselves formed the basis of cohort assignment. This receptor was identified in a human donor in a cohort exposed to, infected with or recovered from COVID-19 (not recorded which). The donor label of this sample is uncertain. The genes are TRBV6-2 or TRBV6-3 and TRBJ1-1, with D tentatively TRBD1 (6 bases). Sequencing input: PBMCs or T cells enriched from blood (not recorded which). The CDR3 DNA reads TGTGCCAGCAGCCAGGGACACCCATGGGCTGAAGCTTTCTTT. Amino acids: CASSQGHPWAEAFF.